This T cell receptor (beta chain) was documented in a study of post-analysis software for immune sequencing data. General study findings and limits: Versus controls, multiple sclerosis patients showed significantly lower diversity (normalized Chao1). Higher frequency in patients than in controls was seen for about five TRBV segments, with TRBV5-6, TRBV5-1 and TRBV20-1 among them. Clustering by F measure revealed strong co-clustering among samples prepared together in one batch.

Germline CDR1 and CDR2: DFQATT and SNEGSKA (reference sequence). V was pared by 5 bases and J by 4 bases, with 7 bases of the junction left unmatched. This CDR3 spans 15 amino acids. Each TCR beta cDNA library carried unique molecular identifiers. TCRdb analysed the PCR reads with MiXCR anew, one entry per CDR3 protein. The sample lists about 460,000 distinct CDR3 sequences; 45% were seen once. Worth noting for this clonotype: Its antigen is not identified.

The receptor comes from a girl aged 10 to 17 with multiple sclerosis. This sequence joins TRBV20-1 and TRBJ2-1; TRBD2 agrees at 11 bases. Sequencing was done on a sample of blood. DNA of the CDR3: TGCAGTGCTGGGACCGGGACTAGCGGATACAATGAGCAGTTCTTC. Protein: CSAGTGTSGYNEQFF.